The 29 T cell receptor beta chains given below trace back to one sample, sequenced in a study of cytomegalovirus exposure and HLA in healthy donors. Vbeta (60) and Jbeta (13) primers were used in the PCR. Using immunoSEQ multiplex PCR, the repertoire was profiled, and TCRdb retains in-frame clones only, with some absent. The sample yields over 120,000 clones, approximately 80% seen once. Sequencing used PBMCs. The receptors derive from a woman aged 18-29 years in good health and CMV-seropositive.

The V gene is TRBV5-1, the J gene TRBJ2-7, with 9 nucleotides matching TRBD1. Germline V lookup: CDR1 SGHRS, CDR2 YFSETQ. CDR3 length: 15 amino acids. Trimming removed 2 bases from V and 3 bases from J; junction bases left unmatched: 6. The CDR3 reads CASSFTGGVNYEQYF. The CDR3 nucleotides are TGCGCCAGCAGCTTTACAGGGGGCGTGAACTACGAGCAGTACTTC.

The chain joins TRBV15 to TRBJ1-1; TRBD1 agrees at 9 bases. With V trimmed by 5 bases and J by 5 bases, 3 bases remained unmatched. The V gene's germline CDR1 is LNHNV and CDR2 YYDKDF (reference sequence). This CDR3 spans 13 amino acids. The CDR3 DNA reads TGTGCCACCAGCCAGGACAGGGGAACTGAAGCTTTCTTT. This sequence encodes CATSQDRGTEAFF.

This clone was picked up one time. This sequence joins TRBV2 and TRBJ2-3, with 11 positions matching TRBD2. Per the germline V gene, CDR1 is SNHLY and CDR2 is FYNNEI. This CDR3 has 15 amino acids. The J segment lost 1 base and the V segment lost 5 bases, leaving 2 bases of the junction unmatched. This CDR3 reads CASSILAGGTDTQYF. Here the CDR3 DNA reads TGTGCCAGCAGTATACTAGCGGGGGGCACAGATACGCAGTATTTT.

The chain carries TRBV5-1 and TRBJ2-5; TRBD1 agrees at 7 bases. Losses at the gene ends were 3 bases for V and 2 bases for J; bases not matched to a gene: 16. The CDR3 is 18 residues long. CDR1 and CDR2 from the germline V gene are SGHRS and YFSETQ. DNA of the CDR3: TGCGCCAGCAGCTCGTACAGGGGATCGGGCTCTCAGCAAGAGACCCAGTACTTC. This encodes CASSSYRGSGSQQETQYF.

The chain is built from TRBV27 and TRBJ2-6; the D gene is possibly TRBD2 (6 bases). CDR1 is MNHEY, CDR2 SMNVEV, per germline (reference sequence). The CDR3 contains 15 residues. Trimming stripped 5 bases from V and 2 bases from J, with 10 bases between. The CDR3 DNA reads TGTGCCAGCAGTCTATGGGGGGCTGGGGCCAACGTCCTGACTTTC. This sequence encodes CASSLWGAGANVLTF.

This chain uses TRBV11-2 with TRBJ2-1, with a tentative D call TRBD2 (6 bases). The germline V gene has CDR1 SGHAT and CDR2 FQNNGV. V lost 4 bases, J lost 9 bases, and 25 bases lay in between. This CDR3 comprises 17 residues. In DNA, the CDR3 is TGTGCCAGCAGCTCCCTTTATGGGGGTGGTACCGGGGGTGAGCAGTTCTTC. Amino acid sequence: CASSSLYGGGTGGEQFF.

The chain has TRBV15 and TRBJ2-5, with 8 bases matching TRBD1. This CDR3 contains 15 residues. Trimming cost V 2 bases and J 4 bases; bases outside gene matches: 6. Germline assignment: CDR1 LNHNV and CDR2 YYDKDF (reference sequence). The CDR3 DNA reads TGTGCCACCAGCAGACCGTTAACAGGGGGAGAGACCCAGTACTTC. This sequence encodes CATSRPLTGGETQYF.

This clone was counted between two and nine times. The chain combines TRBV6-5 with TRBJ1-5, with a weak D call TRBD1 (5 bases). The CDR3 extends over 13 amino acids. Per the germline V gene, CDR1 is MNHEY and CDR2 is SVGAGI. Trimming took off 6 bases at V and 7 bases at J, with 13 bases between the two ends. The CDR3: CASSRAGQQPQHF. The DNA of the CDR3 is TGTGCCAGCAGCAGGGCGGGGCAACAGCCCCAGCATTTT.

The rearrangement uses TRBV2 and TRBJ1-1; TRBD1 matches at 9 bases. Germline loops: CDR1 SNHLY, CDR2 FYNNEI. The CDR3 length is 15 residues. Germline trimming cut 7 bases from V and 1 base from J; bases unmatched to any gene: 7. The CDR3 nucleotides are TGTGCCAGCAACGACAGGGGGGGTGAGAACACTGAAGCTTTCTTT. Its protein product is CASNDRGGENTEAFF.

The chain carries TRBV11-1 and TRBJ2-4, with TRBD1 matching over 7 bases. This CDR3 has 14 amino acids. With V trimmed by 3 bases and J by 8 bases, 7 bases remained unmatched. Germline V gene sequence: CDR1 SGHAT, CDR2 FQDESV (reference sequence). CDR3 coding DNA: TGTGCCAGCAGCTTCGACAGGGTGGATGACATTCAGTACTTC. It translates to CASSFDRVDDIQYF. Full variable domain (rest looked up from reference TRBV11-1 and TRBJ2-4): EAEVAQSPRYKITEKSQAVAFWCDPISGHATLYWYRQILGQGPELLVQFQDESVVDDSQLPKDRFSAERLKGVDSTLKIQPAELGDSAMYLCASSFDRVDDIQYFGAGTRLSVL.

CDR3 region: CASSLELAGGYEQFF. CDR3 nucleotides: TGTGCCAGCAGCTTAGAGCTAGCGGGGGGCTATGAGCAGTTCTTC. The V and J genes are TRBV7-8 and TRBJ2-1; TRBD2 matches 11 bases. Germline V lookup: CDR1 SGHVS, CDR2 FQNEAQ. This CDR3 has 15 amino acids. J gave up 8 bases and V 1 base, and 4 bases lay outside the gene matches.

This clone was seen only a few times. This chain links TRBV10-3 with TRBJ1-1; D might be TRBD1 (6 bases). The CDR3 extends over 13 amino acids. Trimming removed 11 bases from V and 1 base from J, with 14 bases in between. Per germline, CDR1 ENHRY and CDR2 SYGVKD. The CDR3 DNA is TGTGCCTCCTCAAAGGGGGAGAACACTGAAGCTTTCTTT. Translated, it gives CASSKGENTEAFF.

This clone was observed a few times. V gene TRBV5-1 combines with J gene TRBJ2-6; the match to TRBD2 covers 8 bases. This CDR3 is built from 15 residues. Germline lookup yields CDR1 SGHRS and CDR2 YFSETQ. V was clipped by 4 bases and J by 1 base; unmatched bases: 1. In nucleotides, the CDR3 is TGCGCCAGCAGCCGGGAGGGGTCTGGGGCCAACGTCCTGACTTTC. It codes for CASSREGSGANVLTF.

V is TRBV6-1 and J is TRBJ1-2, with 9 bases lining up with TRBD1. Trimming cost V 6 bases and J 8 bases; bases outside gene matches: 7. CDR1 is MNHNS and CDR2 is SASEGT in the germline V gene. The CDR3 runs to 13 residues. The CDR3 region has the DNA TGTGCCAGCAGCGTACAGGGGGCGGGGGGCTACACCTTC. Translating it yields CASSVQGAGGYTF.

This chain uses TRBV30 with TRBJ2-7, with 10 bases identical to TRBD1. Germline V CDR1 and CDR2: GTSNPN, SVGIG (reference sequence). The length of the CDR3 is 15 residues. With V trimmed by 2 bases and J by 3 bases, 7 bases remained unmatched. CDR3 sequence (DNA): TGTGCCTGGAGTCTAGGGACAGGGGTTGGCTACGAGCAGTACTTC. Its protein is CAWSLGTGVGYEQYF.

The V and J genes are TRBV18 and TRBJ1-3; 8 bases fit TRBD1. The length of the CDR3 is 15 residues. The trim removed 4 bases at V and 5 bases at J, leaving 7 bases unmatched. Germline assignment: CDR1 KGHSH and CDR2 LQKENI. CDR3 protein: CASSLKAGGRNTIYF. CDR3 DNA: TGTGCCAGCTCACTGAAGGCAGGGGGCAGAAACACCATATATTTT. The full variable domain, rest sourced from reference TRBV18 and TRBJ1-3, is NAGVMQNPRHLVRRRGQEARLRCSPMKGHSHVYWYRQLPEEGLKFMVYLQKENIIDESGMPKERFSAEFPKEGPSILRIQQVVRGDSAAYFCASSLKAGGRNTIYFGEGSWLTVV.

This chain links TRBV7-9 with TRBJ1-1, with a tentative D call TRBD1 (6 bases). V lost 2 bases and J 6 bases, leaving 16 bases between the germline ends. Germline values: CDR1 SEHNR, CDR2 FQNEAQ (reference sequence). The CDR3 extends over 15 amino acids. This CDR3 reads CASSLISVRGPEAFF. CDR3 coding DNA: TGTGCCAGCAGCTTAATTTCGGTCAGGGGCCCTGAAGCTTTCTTT.

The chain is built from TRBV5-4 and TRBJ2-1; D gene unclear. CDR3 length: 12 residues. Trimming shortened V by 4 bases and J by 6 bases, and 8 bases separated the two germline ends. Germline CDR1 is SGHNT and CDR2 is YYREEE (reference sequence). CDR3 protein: CASSRGANEQFF. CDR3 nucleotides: TGTGCCAGCAGCCGCGGCGCCAATGAGCAGTTCTTC.

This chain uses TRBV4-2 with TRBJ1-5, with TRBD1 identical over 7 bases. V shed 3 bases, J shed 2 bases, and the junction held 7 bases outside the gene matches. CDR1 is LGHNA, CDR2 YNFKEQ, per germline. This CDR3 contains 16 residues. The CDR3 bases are TGTGCCAGCAGCCAGGGACTAGGGGGCGGCAATCAGCCCCAGCATTTT. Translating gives CASSQGLGGGNQPQHF.

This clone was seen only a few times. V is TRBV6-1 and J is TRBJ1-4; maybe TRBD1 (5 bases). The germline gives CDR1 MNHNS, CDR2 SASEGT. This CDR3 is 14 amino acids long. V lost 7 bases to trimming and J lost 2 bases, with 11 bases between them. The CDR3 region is CASTGKGTNEKLFF. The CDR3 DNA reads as TGTGCCAGCACTGGAAAGGGGACTAATGAAAAACTGTTTTTT.

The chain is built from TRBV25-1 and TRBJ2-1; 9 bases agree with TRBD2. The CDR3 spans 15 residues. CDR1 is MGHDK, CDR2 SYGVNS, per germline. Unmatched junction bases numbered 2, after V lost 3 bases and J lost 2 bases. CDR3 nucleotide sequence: TGTGCCAGCAGTGAGGCGGGGGGGCCCTACAATGAGCAGTTCTTC. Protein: CASSEAGGPYNEQFF.

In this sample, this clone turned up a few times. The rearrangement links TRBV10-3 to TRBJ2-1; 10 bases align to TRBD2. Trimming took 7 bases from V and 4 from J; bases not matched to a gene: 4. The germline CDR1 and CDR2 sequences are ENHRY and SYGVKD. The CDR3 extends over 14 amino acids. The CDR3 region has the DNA TGTGCCATCAAAGCTAGCGGGGGATACAATGAGCAGTTCTTC. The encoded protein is CAIKASGGYNEQFF.

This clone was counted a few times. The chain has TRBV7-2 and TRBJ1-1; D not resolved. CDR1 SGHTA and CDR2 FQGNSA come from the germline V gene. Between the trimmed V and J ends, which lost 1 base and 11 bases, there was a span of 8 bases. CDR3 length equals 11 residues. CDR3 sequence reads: CASSLGLRAFF. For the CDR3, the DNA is TGTGCCAGCAGCTTAGGGCTGAGGGCTTTCTTT.

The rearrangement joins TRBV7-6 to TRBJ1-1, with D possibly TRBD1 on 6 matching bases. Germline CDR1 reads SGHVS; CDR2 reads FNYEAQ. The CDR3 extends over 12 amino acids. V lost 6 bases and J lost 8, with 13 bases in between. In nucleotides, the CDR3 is TGTGCCAGCAGTACAGGGATTGGAGAAGCTTTCTTT. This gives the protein CASSTGIGEAFF. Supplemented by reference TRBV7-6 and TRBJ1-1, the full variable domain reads GAGVSQSPRYKVTKRGQDVALRCDPISGHVSLYWYRQALGQGPEFLTYFNYEAQQDKSGLPNDRFSAERPEGSISTLTIQRTEQRDSAMYRCASSTGIGEAFFGQGTRLTVV.

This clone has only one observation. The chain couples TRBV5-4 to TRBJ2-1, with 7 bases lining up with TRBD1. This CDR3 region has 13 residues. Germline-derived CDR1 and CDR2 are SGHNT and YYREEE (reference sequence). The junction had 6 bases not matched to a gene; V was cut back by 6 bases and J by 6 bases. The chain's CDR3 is CASTIAGGNEQFF. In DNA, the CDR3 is TGTGCCAGCACCATTGCAGGGGGCAATGAGCAGTTCTTC.

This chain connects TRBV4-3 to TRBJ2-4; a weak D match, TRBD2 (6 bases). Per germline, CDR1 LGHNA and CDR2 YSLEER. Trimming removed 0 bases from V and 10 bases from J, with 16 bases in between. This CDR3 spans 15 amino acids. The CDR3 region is CASSQDWGVMGIQYF. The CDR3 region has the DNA TGCGCCAGCAGCCAAGATTGGGGGGTTATGGGAATTCAGTACTTC.

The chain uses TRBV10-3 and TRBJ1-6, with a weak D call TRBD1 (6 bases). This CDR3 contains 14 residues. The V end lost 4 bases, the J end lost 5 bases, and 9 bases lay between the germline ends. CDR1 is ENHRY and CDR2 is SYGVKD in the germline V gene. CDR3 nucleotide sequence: TGTGCCATCAGTGGGGCAGGGGATAATTCACCCCTCCACTTT. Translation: CAISGAGDNSPLHF.

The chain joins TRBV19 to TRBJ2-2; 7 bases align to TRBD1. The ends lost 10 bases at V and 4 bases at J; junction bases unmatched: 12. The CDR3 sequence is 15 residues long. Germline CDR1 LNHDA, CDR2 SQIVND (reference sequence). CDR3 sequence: CATKTRGQSTGELFF. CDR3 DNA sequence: TGTGCCACCAAAACTAGGGGACAGTCCACCGGGGAGCTGTTTTTT.

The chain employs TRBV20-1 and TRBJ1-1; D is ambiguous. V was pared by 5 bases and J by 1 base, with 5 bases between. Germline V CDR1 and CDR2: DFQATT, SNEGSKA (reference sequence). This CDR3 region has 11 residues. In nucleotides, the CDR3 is TGCAGTGCTTACAAGAACACTGAAGCTTTCTTT. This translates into CSAYKNTEAFF.